This T cell receptor beta chain was retrieved from a study of T cell repertoires in cytomegalovirus infection. As to this clonotype: Its antigen is not identified.

MiXCR, applied by TCRdb to the reads, yields one record per CDR3 protein. The table lists approximately 340,000 distinct CDR3 sequences, roughly 28% of them singletons. This receptor was taken from a human donor in good health (CMV status not recorded). Some clones in this sample may be carry-over from other donors' samples. The material was cultured PBMCs, obtained from culture after CMV antigen stimulation.

The CDR3 region is CASRSTGTGRHEQFF. The CDR3 DNA sequence: TGTGCCAGCAGATCTACCGGGACAGGGCGGCATGAGCAGTTCTTC. J is TRBJ2-1 and V is TRBV28; 9 bases line up with TRBD1. CDR1 is MDHEN and CDR2 is SYDVKM in the germline V gene. CDR3 length: 15 amino acids. V lost 6 bases and J lost 8; bases outside the gene matches: 11.